A selection of T cell receptor beta chains follows, all from one sample in a study of T cells in Graves' hyperthyroidism and ophthalmopathy. TCRdb passed the multiplex PCR reads through MiXCR, listing each CDR3 protein once. Of more than 500,000 distinct CDR3 sequences in the sample, 16% were seen once. Material for sequencing was blood. The origin of the receptors is a woman in her thirties with Graves' ophthalmopathy. CDR3s include the opening cysteine and the closing phenylalanine or tryptophan. A D gene is named only where the DNA matches it firmly. Size is stated for part of the rows, as once, few or many counts, or as a class when the clone is expanded.

size	V	J	length	D	DNA	CDR3
many	TRBV4-3	TRBJ1-3	15	NA	TGCGCCAGCAGCCAAACTACAGGATCTGGAAACACCATATATTTT	CASSQTTGSGNTIYF
many	TRBV20-1	TRBJ2-7	16	TRBD2	TGCAGTGCTACGGTACTAGCGCCTCAGCAATCCTACGAGCAGTACTTC	CSATVLAPQQSYEQYF
many	TRBV12-3/TRBV12-4	TRBJ2-7	14	TRBD1	TGTGCCAGCAGTCGACAGGGTGTAAGAGGCGAGCAGTACTTC	CASSRQGVRGEQYF
few	TRBV12-3/TRBV12-4	TRBJ2-7	16	NA	TGTGCCAGCAGCACCACAGGGATTACAGTTTCCTACGAGCAGTACTTC	CASSTTGITVSYEQYF
many	TRBV7-2	TRBJ2-5	15	TRBD2	TGTGCCAGCAGCTTAACTAGCGGGAGGGGAGAGACCCAGTACTTC	CASSLTSGRGETQYF
NA	TRBV6-4	TRBJ1-2	14	NA	TGTGCCAGCAGTGCAACGACCGCCTCGGGTGGCTACACCTTC	CASSATTASGGYTF
many	TRBV6-2/TRBV6-3	TRBJ2-7	12	NA	TGTGCCAGCAGTTATTGGGCCGGCGAGCAGTACTTC	CASSYWAGEQYF
NA	TRBV19	TRBJ2-3	12	NA	TGTGCCAGTTCGCAGAGAAGGGATACGCAGTATTTT	CASSQRRDTQYF
few	TRBV4-1	TRBJ2-2	13	NA	TGCGCCAGCAGCCATTGGGGGCTCGGGGAGCTGTTTTTT	CASSHWGLGELFF
NA	TRBV20-1	TRBJ2-7	13	NA	TGCAGTGCTAGTCTCTGGAACCCTGACGAGCAGTACTTC	CSASLWNPDEQYF
NA	TRBV6-2/TRBV6-3	TRBJ2-5	14	TRBD2	TGTGCCAGCAAACAAGCGGGAGGGTCGGAGACCCAGTACTTC	CASKQAGGSETQYF
many	TRBV5-1	TRBJ2-1	14	NA	TGCGCCAGCAGCTTGCCTAGTACATACAATGAGCAGTTCTTC	CASSLPSTYNEQFF
NA	TRBV10-3	TRBJ2-5	16	NA	TGTGCCATCAGTGAGTCGACCGGGACAGCCAAGGAGGGCCAGTACTTC	CAISESTGTAKEGQYF
once	TRBV3-2	TRBJ2-7	16	NA	NA	CASSQDRVASGSEQYF
many	TRBV12-5	TRBJ2-2	18	NA	TGTGCTAGTGGTTTCTTGAGTGGGGGACCGTTGAACACCGGGGAGCTGTTTTTT	CASGFLSGGPLNTGELFF
few	TRBV4-3	TRBJ2-5	16	NA	TGCGCCAGCAGCCAAGATTTCGGACAGACAAAAGAGACCCAGTACTTC	CASSQDFGQTKETQYF
many	TRBV19	TRBJ1-1	14	NA	TGTGCCAGTAGTATAGTAGGCGGGGACACTGAAGCTTTCTTT	CASSIVGGDTEAFF
NA	TRBV6-2/TRBV6-3	TRBJ2-5	14	NA	TGTGCCAGCAGTTCCCGGGGGATTGGGGAGACCCAGTACTTC	CASSSRGIGETQYF
few	TRBV4-3	TRBJ2-1	17	TRBD2	TGCGCCAGCAGCCAAGTCAAAACTAGCGGTTCCTACAATGAGCAGTTCTTC	CASSQVKTSGSYNEQFF